A selection of T cell receptor beta chains follows, all from one sample in a study of neoadjuvant anti-PD-1 for oral cavity cancer. The protocol was immunoSEQ multiplex PCR, while the TCRdb copy is restricted to in-frame clones and leaves out a portion. This table has tens of thousands of clones, 35% to 45% appearing once. The source was tumor tissue, collected after nivolumab (anti-PD-1) treatment. Receptor source: a person aged 35-79 years with oral cavity squamous cell carcinoma. The CDR3 runs from the conserved cysteine through the conserved F or W. A D gene is named only where the DNA matches it firmly. Clone size is not always given. Where it is, it says once, few, many or a class for expanded clones.

v_gene,j_gene,d_gene,abundance,CDR3aa,CDR3nt
TRBV11-2,TRBJ2-3,TRBD2,-,CASSSVPGLGTDTQYF,TGTGCCAGCAGCTCCGTACCGGGACTAGGGACAGATACGCAGTATTTT
TRBV5-8,TRBJ1-5,-,-,CASSLVSGPQHF,TGTGCCAGCAGCTTGGTTTCGGGTCCCCAGCATTTT
TRBV9,TRBJ1-1,-,many,CASSVDAGNTEAFF,TGTGCCAGCAGCGTAGATGCGGGGAACACTGAAGCTTTCTTT
TRBV6-4,TRBJ2-1,TRBD2,-,CASSALAGSYNEQFF,TGTGCCAGCAGTGCCCTAGCGGGATCCTACAATGAGCAGTTCTTC
TRBV7-6,TRBJ2-3,-,few,CASSPVATDTQYF,TGTGCCAGCAGCCCCGTTGCCACAGATACGCAGTATTTT
TRBV7-6,TRBJ1-1,-,-,CASSLSRGDTEAFF,TGTGCCAGCAGCTTAAGTCGAGGGGACACTGAAGCTTTCTTT
TRBV2,TRBJ1-2,-,-,CASSNPGVKGYGYTF,TGTGCCAGCAGTAACCCGGGAGTGAAAGGCTATGGCTACACCTTC
TRBV7-9,TRBJ1-1,-,-,CASRPPRTVTEAFF,TGTGCCAGCAGGCCGCCCCGAACAGTCACTGAAGCTTTCTTT
TRBV5-1,TRBJ2-1,-,-,CASSGAGTNYNEQFF,TGCGCCAGCAGCGGGGCCGGGACCAACTACAATGAGCAGTTCTTC
TRBV6-4,TRBJ2-1,-,-,CASSDGPGGHNEQFF,TGTGCCAGCAGTGACGGGCCCGGGGGGCATAATGAGCAGTTCTTC
TRBV6-4,TRBJ1-5,-,-,CASSEVYSNQPQHF,TGTGCCAGCAGTGAGGTCTATAGCAATCAGCCCCAGCATTTT
TRBV7-8,TRBJ1-3,-,few,CASSLGGVGGNTIYF,TGTGCCAGCAGCTTAGGAGGGGTTGGAGGAAACACCATATATTTT
TRBV5-1,TRBJ1-4,TRBD1,-,CASSLVGTGGEKLFF,TGCGCCAGCAGCTTGGTAGGGACAGGGGGTGAAAAACTGTTTTTT
TRBV19,TRBJ2-7,-,-,CASKVAVSSYEQYF,TGTGCCAGTAAGGTGGCCGTCAGCTCCTACGAGCAGTACTTC
TRBV5-4,TRBJ1-1,-,-,CASAGYGTEAFF,TGTGCCAGCGCGGGCTATGGAACTGAAGCTTTCTTT
TRBV9,TRBJ1-1,TRBD1,many,CASSVGGQLNTEAFF,TGTGCCAGCAGCGTAGGGGGACAGTTGAACACTGAAGCTTTCTTT
TRBV11-2,TRBJ2-7,-,-,CASSLDRIHEQYF,TGTGCCAGCAGCTTAGACAGAATTCACGAGCAGTACTTC